This T cell receptor beta chain was identified during a study of chemoradiotherapy in HPV16-positive cancers. In its sample, this clone was seen once. Its matching antigen is unknown. Repertoires were sampled repeatedly during chemoradiotherapy. Study results and limitations: During treatment, candidate HPV-specific clones and E7-related motifs expanded in tumor. HPV-responsive T-cell expansion during chemoradiotherapy was linked to improved recurrence-free survival in HPV16-positive patients.

Repertoires were generated with immunoSEQ multiplex PCR, while TCRdb's copy carries only in-frame clones and drops some. The sample records some 25,000 clones, roughly 92% being singletons. The starting material was blood, obtained from a patient who underwent chemoradiotherapy. The clonotype was recovered from a human donor with HPV-associated anogenital cancer.

In DNA form, the CDR3 reads TGTGCCAGCAGCCCAGAACGACAGGGCTACATCACAGATACGCAGTATTTT. This sequence encodes CASSPERQGYITDTQYF. The chain uses TRBV7-2 and TRBJ2-3; 7 bases agree with TRBD1. CDR1 and CDR2 (germline): SGHTA, FQGNSA. CDR3 length: 17 amino acids. Losses at the gene ends were 5 bases for V and 2 bases for J; bases not matched to a gene: 13.